Below are 18 T cell receptor beta chains sequenced from a single sample in a study of blood T cell repertoires in COVID-19 (TCRdb year 2020). The library was made by the immunoSEQ multiplex PCR assay. TCRdb obtained this table from immuneACCESS and retained in-frame rearrangements with V and J assigned. These tables miss some clones; where compared with another copy, unresolved V genes account for less than half of the shortfall, and the remainder is unexplained. The sample table records about 70,000 clones; 75% to 90% of these occur just once. The top ten constitute roughly 35% of the sample. The material sequenced was peripheral blood. These receptors were taken from a woman over 75 with active or convalescent COVID-19.

In nucleotides, the CDR3 is TGTGCCAGCAGCAGACTAAGACACATCACCAATCAGCCCCAGCATTTT. This translates into CASSRLRHITNQPQHF. The J gene is TRBJ1-5, the V gene TRBV21-1. TRBV21-1 is shown as a pseudogene. The CDR3 is made up of 16 amino acids.

V gene TRBV5-6 combines with J gene TRBJ1-2; 8 bases fit TRBD1. Germline lookup yields CDR1 SGHDT and CDR2 YYEEEE. The CDR3 has 15 amino acids. J was trimmed by 5 bases and V by 0 bases; bases with no gene match: 6. In DNA form, the CDR3 reads TGTGCCAGCAGCTTGGGACAGGGGTTGTTTTATGGCTACACCTTC. Translating it yields CASSLGQGLFYGYTF.

The chain recombines TRBV5-8 with TRBJ2-7; 11 bases fit TRBD1. V dropped 2 bases and J dropped 1; count of bases not matched to a gene: 5. The CDR3 length is 16 residues. Germline CDR1 and CDR2: SGHTS and YDEGEE. This CDR3 reads CASSLDGTGGSYEQYF. DNA of the CDR3: TGTGCCAGCAGCTTAGACGGGACAGGGGGTTCCTACGAGCAGTACTTC.

The CDR3 region is CASRLKGQAGEQYF. The CDR3 region has the DNA TGTGCCAGCAGGTTGAAAGGACAGGCGGGCGAGCAGTACTTC. This chain joins TRBV6-5 and TRBJ2-7; 7 bases map to TRBD1. The CDR3 loop spans 14 amino acids. The junction had 11 bases not matched to a gene; V was cut back by 6 bases and J by 6 bases. Looked up from germline, CDR1 is MNHEY and CDR2 is SVGAGI.

The chain has TRBV5-5 and TRBJ1-2, with D perhaps matching TRBD1 (6 bases). The CDR3 has 15 amino acids. V gave up 5 bases and J gave up 7 bases, with 21 bases separating them. Looked up from germline, CDR1 is SGHKS and CDR2 is YYEKEE (reference sequence). CDR3 nucleotide sequence: TGTGCCAGCAGTAATAAATCACAGGGATCAGGTGGCTACACCTTC. The encoded protein is CASSNKSQGSGGYTF.

The chain is built from TRBV5-5 and TRBJ2-7; a weak D match, TRBD1 (6 bases). Trimming left V 4 bases short and J 4 bases short, with 12 bases between. From germline, CDR1 is SGHKS and CDR2 YYEKEE (reference sequence). This CDR3 is 13 amino acids long. In DNA form, the CDR3 reads TGTGCCAGCAGCCCCACCGGACAGTACGAGCAGTACTTC. Translated, it gives CASSPTGQYEQYF.

The J gene is TRBJ2-3, the V gene TRBV9, with D perhaps TRBD1 (6 bases). Germline loops: CDR1 SGDLS, CDR2 YYNGEE. This CDR3 is built from 13 residues. V was shortened by 1 base and J by 4 bases, with 7 bases between the two germline ends. CDR3 in amino acids: CASSVQGPDTQYF. Here the CDR3 DNA reads TGTGCCAGCAGCGTACAGGGGCCAGATACGCAGTATTTT.

The chain links TRBV7-3 to TRBJ2-3; 9 nucleotides line up with TRBD1. The CDR3 loop spans 16 amino acids. Germline assignment: CDR1 SGHTA and CDR2 FQGTGA. With 4 bases clipped from V and 1 base from J, the junction kept 6 bases outside the gene matches. The chain's CDR3 is CASSSPRDRGTDTQYF. In DNA form, the CDR3 reads TGTGCCAGCAGCTCTCCCCGGGACAGGGGCACAGATACGCAGTATTTT.

This clone was seen only a few times. The rearrangement links TRBV6-6 to TRBJ2-2, with D unclear. The CDR3 sequence is 14 residues long. The germline CDR1 and CDR2 sequences are MNHNY and SVGAGI (reference sequence). V was trimmed by 2 bases and J by 0 bases, leaving 4 bases between them. The chain's CDR3 is CASSYSTNTGELFF. The CDR3 nucleotides read TGTGCCAGCAGTTACAGCACGAACACCGGGGAGCTGTTTTTT.

The chain is built from TRBV9 and TRBJ1-2; 9 bases line up with TRBD1. V shed 0 bases, J shed 6 bases, and the junction held 3 bases outside the gene matches. The CDR3 covers 14 residues. The germline V gene encodes CDR1 SGDLS and CDR2 YYNGEE. As DNA, the CDR3 is TGTGCCAGCAGCGTAGCTCGGACAGGGGATGGCTACACCTTC. Protein sequence: CASSVARTGDGYTF.

This sequence joins TRBV7-8 and TRBJ1-2, with TRBD1 as a possible D gene (5 bases). The ends were cut back, 5 bases at V and 2 bases at J, with 12 bases in the middle. The CDR3 covers 14 residues. Germline V gene lookup returns CDR1 SGHVS and CDR2 FQNEAQ. The CDR3 DNA is TGTGCCAGCAGCCGAGACAGCCTGAACTATGGCTACACCTTC. The encoded protein is CASSRDSLNYGYTF.

The chain links TRBV5-1 to TRBJ1-6, with 8 bases identical to TRBD1. Per the germline V gene, CDR1 is SGHRS and CDR2 is YFSETQ. V dropped 4 bases and J dropped 8; count of bases not matched to a gene: 5. CDR3 length equals 14 residues. This CDR3 reads CASSLGTGDSPLHF. CDR3 nucleotide sequence: TGCGCCAGCAGCCTCGGGACAGGCGATTCACCCCTCCACTTT.

The J gene is TRBJ2-6, the V gene TRBV20-1, with TRBD2 identical over 7 bases. CDR1 is DFQATT, CDR2 SNEGSKA, per germline (reference sequence). CDR3 length equals 16 residues. Trimming took 3 bases from V and 0 from J; bases not matched to a gene: 5. The CDR3 loop reads CSASWGGGSGANVLTF. CDR3 DNA: TGCAGTGCTAGTTGGGGGGGAGGCTCTGGGGCCAACGTCCTGACTTTC.

V usage is TRBV9 and J usage is TRBJ1-1; D may be TRBD1 (6 bases). Trimming removed 2 bases from V and 0 bases from J, with 11 bases in between. Germline V gene sequence: CDR1 SGDLS, CDR2 YYNGEE. The CDR3 covers 15 residues. In nucleotides, the CDR3 is TGTGCCAGCAGCGTGACCGGGACACTGAACACTGAAGCTTTCTTT. Translated: CASSVTGTLNTEAFF. Combining the CDR3 with reference TRBV9 and TRBJ1-1 gives the whole variable domain DSGVTQTPKHLITATGQRVTLRCSPRSGDLSVYWYQQSLDQGLQFLIQYYNGEERAKGNILERFSAQQFPDLHSELNLSSLELGDSALYFCASSVTGTLNTEAFFGQGTRLTVV.

The CDR3 reads CASKGATNEKLFF. The DNA for the CDR3 is TGTGCCAGCAAGGGGGCGACTAATGAAAAACTGTTTTTT. The chain combines TRBV7-9 with TRBJ1-4, with TRBD1 matching over 7 bases. This CDR3 region has 13 residues. CDR1 is SEHNR, CDR2 FQNEAQ, per germline (reference sequence). V lost 7 bases to trimming and J lost 2 bases; unmatched junction nucleotides: 1.

The chain uses TRBV7-9 and TRBJ1-5, with D possibly matching TRBD1 (5 bases). This CDR3 comprises 14 residues. Deletions cut 5 bases from V and 6 bases from J, with 14 bases between. Germline V gene lookup returns CDR1 SEHNR and CDR2 FQNEAQ (reference sequence). The CDR3 sequence: CASSASPGGQPQHF. CDR3 nucleotides: TGTGCCAGCAGCGCTTCCCCGGGGGGTCAGCCCCAGCATTTT. Drawing the rest from reference TRBV7-9 and TRBJ1-5, the complete variable domain is DTGVSQNPRHKITKRGQNVTFRCDPISEHNRLYWYRQTLGQGPEFLTYFQNEAQLEKSRLLSDRFSAERPKGSFSTLEIQRTEQGDSAMYLCASSASPGGQPQHFGDGTRLSIL.

The rearrangement links TRBV4-1 to TRBJ1-2; possible D gene TRBD1, 6 bases. The CDR3 contains 14 residues. V lost 0 bases, J lost 5 bases, and 10 bases lay in between. From germline, CDR1 is MGHRA and CDR2 YSYEKL. CDR3 DNA sequence: TGCGCCAGCAGCCAAGAGAACAGGGCGTATGGCTACACCTTC. Its translation is CASSQENRAYGYTF.

The rearrangement uses TRBV4-2 and TRBJ1-2, with 8 bases identical to TRBD1. Trimming took 0 bases from V and 4 from J; bases not matched to a gene: 7. This CDR3 has 16 amino acids. Germline CDR1 and CDR2: LGHNA and YNFKEQ. The CDR3: CASSQEPGQALYGYTF. For the CDR3, the DNA is TGTGCCAGCAGCCAAGAACCGGGACAGGCGCTCTATGGCTACACCTTC.